This T cell receptor beta chain was observed in a study of breast tumors, draining lymph nodes, adjacent tissues. Samples came from axillary lymph nodes draining the breast cancer. Study observations and caveats: Luminal-like breast cancer showed significantly higher tumor–nontumor repertoire similarity than basal-like. Data only fit, rather than demonstrated, lymph node origin of most tumor T cells. The data were judged consistent with most tumor T cells coming from lymph node and expanding in tumor.

One entry per CDR3 protein, called by TCRdb with MiXCR from the multiplex PCR reads. The sample holds roughly 220,000 distinct CDR3 sequences, less than 45% seen once. In regard to this clonotype: Antigen unknown.

Per the germline V gene, CDR1 is SGHAT and CDR2 is FQNNGV. With V trimmed by 0 bases and J by 5 bases, 3 bases remained unmatched. This CDR3 is 15 amino acids long. The source of this sequence is a female donor with breast cancer. Some clones in this sample may be carry-over from other donors' samples. The J gene is TRBJ2-5, the V gene TRBV11-2, with 10 bases aligning to TRBD2. Specimen: axillary lymph node tissue. The CDR3 coding sequence is TGTGCCAGCAGCTTAGATCTAGCGGGAGTGGAGACCCAGTACTTC. Translation: CASSLDLAGVETQYF. Combining the CDR3 with reference TRBV11-2 and TRBJ2-5 gives the whole variable domain EAGVAQSPRYKIIEKRQSVAFWCNPISGHATLYWYQQILGQGPKLLIQFQNNGVVDDSQLPKDRFSAERLKGVDSTLKIQPAKLEDSAVYLCASSLDLAGVETQYFGPGTRLLVL.